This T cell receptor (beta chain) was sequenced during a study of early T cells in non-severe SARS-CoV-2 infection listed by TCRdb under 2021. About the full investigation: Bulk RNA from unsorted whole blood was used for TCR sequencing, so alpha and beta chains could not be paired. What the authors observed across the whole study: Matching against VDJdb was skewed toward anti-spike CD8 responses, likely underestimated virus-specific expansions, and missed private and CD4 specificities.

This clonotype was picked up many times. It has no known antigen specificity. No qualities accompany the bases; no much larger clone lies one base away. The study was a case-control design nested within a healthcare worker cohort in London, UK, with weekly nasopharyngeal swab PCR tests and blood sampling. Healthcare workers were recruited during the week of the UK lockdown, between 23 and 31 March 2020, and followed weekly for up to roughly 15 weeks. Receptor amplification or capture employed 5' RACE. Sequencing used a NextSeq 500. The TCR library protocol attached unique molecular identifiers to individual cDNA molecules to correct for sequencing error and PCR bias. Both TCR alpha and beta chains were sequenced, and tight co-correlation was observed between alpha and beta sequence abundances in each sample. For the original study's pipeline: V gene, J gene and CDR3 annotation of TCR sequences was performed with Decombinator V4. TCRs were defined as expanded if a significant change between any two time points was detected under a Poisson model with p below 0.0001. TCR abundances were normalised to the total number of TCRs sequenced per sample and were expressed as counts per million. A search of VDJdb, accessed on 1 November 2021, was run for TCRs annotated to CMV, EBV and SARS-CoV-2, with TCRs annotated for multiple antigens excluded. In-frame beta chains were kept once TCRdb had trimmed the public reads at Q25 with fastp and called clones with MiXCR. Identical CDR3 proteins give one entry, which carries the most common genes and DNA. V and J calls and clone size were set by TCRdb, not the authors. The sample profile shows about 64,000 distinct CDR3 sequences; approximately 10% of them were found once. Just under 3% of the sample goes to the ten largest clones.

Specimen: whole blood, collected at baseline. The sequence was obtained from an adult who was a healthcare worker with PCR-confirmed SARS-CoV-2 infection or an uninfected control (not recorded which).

The nucleotide sequence is given as TGTGCCAGCAGGGGGACTGACTTACGCGAGCAGTACTTC. Its amino acids are CASRGTDLREQYF. The receptor chain draws on TRBV7-2 and TRBJ2-7; TRBD2 is possibly the D segment (6 matching bases). In the germline V gene, CDR1 corresponds to SGHTA and CDR2 to FQGNSA. The trim is 6 bases for V and 6 bases for J, with a gap of 15 bases between the germline ends. Measured from the cysteine to the phenylalanine, the CDR3 is 13 residues long. The entry retains the CDR3 DNA only, 39 bases that are in frame from base 1.